Listed here are 27 T cell receptor beta chains from one sample, sequenced in a study of blood T cell repertoires in COVID-19. Using immunoSEQ multiplex PCR, the repertoire was profiled, and TCRdb retains in-frame clones only, with some absent. The data contain around 110,000 clones, 85% to 95% of them singletons. Sequenced: peripheral blood. The receptors were gathered from a woman in her twenties or thirties with acute or convalescent COVID-19.

The chain recombines TRBV5-4 with TRBJ1-1; 7 nucleotides line up with TRBD1. CDR1 and CDR2 (germline): SGHNT, YYREEE (reference sequence). The CDR3 sequence is 14 residues long. Losses at the gene ends were 2 bases for V and 6 bases for J; bases not matched to a gene: 7. This CDR3 is CASSLRAGGAEAFF. Written as DNA, the CDR3 is TGTGCCAGCAGCTTAAGGGCAGGGGGTGCTGAAGCTTTCTTT.

The CDR3 here is CASSVGPTGDTEAFF. DNA of the CDR3: TGTGCCAGCAGCGTAGGCCCTACAGGGGACACTGAAGCTTTCTTT. J is TRBJ1-1 and V is TRBV9, with 7 bases aligning to TRBD1. This CDR3 has 15 amino acids. J lost 3 bases, V lost 0 bases, and 5 bases had no gene match. The germline V gene encodes CDR1 SGDLS and CDR2 YYNGEE.

V gene TRBV5-1 combines with J gene TRBJ2-5; 9 positions agree with TRBD1. CDR1 SGHRS and CDR2 YFSETQ come from the germline V gene. CDR3 length equals 15 residues. V lost 4 bases to trimming and J lost 5 bases; unmatched junction nucleotides: 9. The CDR3 region is CASSGLGQGHETQYF. CDR3 bases: TGCGCCAGCAGCGGACTAGGACAGGGGCATGAGACCCAGTACTTC.

This clone was counted a single time. This CDR3 reads CASPPAGARTDTQYF. The CDR3 coding sequence is TGTGCCAGCCCGCCAGCAGGGGCACGCACAGATACGCAGTATTTT. The genes are TRBV18 and TRBJ2-3; the D gene is possibly TRBD1 (6 bases). Germline assignment: CDR1 KGHSH and CDR2 LQKENI. V was clipped by 8 bases and J by 1 base, with 16 bases between them. The CDR3 is made up of 15 amino acids.

J is TRBJ2-1 and V is TRBV7-3; 8 bases match TRBD2. From germline, CDR1 is SGHTA and CDR2 FQGTGA. With V trimmed by 4 bases and J by 7 bases, 15 bases remained unmatched. This CDR3 spans 17 amino acids. The CDR3 nucleotides are TGTGCCAGCAGCTACTACGCCGGGGGGGCTGGTGGAAATGAGCAGTTCTTC. Amino acids: CASSYYAGGAGGNEQFF.

The chain couples TRBV28 to TRBJ1-5; the match to TRBD1 covers 7 bases. The CDR3 length is 15 residues. Germline-derived CDR1 and CDR2 are MDHEN and SYDVKM. V lost 5 bases and J lost 3; bases outside the gene matches: 7. The CDR3 coding sequence is TGTGCCAGCAGTGATATTGGGACAGACAATCAGCCCCAGCATTTT. Protein product: CASSDIGTDNQPQHF.

The chain links TRBV15 to TRBJ2-3; 8 bases are shared with TRBD2. Unmatched junction bases numbered 2, after V lost 1 base and J lost 2 bases. CDR1 and CDR2 from the germline V gene are LNHNV and YYDKDF (reference sequence). The CDR3 extends over 15 amino acids. The CDR3 sequence: CATSRVGRATDTQYF. Written as DNA, the CDR3 is TGTGCCACCAGCAGAGTCGGGAGGGCCACAGATACGCAGTATTTT. The variable domain in full, completed from reference TRBV15 and TRBJ2-3, reads DAMVIQNPRYQVTQFGKPVTLSCSQTLNHNVMYWYQQKSSQAPKLLFHYYDKDFNNEADTPDNFQSRRPNTSFCFLDIRSPGLGDTAMYLCATSRVGRATDTQYFGPGTRLTVL.

This sequence joins TRBV9 and TRBJ2-3; TRBD2 matches 10 bases. This CDR3 has 15 residues. V trimming: 4 bases; J trimming: 6 bases; junction bases outside the gene matches: 8. Germline V gene data show CDR1 as SGDLS and CDR2 as YYNGEE. CDR3 bases: TGTGCCAGCAGCCGCTCTAGCGGGAGCTCTGATACGCAGTATTTT. Translation gives CASSRSSGSSDTQYF. The variable domain in full, completed from reference TRBV9 and TRBJ2-3, reads DSGVTQTPKHLITATGQRVTLRCSPRSGDLSVYWYQQSLDQGLQFLIQYYNGEERAKGNILERFSAQQFPDLHSELNLSSLELGDSALYFCASSRSSGSSDTQYFGPGTRLTVL.

This chain connects TRBV19 to TRBJ2-7, with a possible D match to TRBD2 (6 bases). V was shortened by 3 bases and J by 5 bases, with 17 bases between the two germline ends. This CDR3 is built from 15 residues. Germline loops: CDR1 LNHDA, CDR2 SQIVND (reference sequence). The CDR3 DNA follows: TGTGCCAGTAGTATGGAGTACCGGGGGTTCAACGAGCAGTACTTC. This encodes CASSMEYRGFNEQYF.

This clone came up a few times. The chain couples TRBV7-6 to TRBJ2-7; 7 bases agree with TRBD2. Germline V CDR1 and CDR2: SGHVS, FNYEAQ. Trimming at V came to 3 bases and at J to 3 bases, leaving 5 bases not matched to a gene. This CDR3 region has 14 residues. Written as DNA, the CDR3 is TGTGCCAGCAGCTTGAGCGGGATGCTCTACGAGCAGTACTTC. Amino acids: CASSLSGMLYEQYF.

V usage is TRBV4-2 and J usage is TRBJ2-1; the match to TRBD2 covers 9 bases. V was clipped by 1 base and J by 6 bases; unmatched bases: 13. CDR1 and CDR2 from the germline V gene are LGHNA and YNFKEQ. The CDR3 runs 18 residues. The chain's CDR3 is CASSQGYGGGGDLNEQFF. Written as DNA, the CDR3 is TGTGCCAGCAGCCAAGGATACGGGGGCGGGGGGGATCTCAATGAGCAGTTCTTC.

V is TRBV7-8 and J is TRBJ2-1, with D perhaps matching TRBD1 (5 bases). The CDR3 runs 17 residues. V gave up 5 bases and J gave up 9 bases, with 26 bases separating them. Germline-derived CDR1 and CDR2 are SGHVS and FQNEAQ. The CDR3, as DNA: TGTGCCAGCAGCCTCCCCCCGCAGGGTCCCACAAGGGTTGAGCAGTTCTTC. It specifies CASSLPPQGPTRVEQFF.

CDR3 in amino acids: CASSISRGQVNEQFF. The DNA for the CDR3 is TGTGCCAGTAGTATTAGCAGGGGGCAGGTCAATGAGCAGTTCTTC. The rearrangement uses TRBV19 and TRBJ2-1; 8 bases match TRBD1. V gave up 3 bases and J gave up 6 bases; unmatched junction bases: 7. Germline CDR1 LNHDA, CDR2 SQIVND (reference sequence). The CDR3 is made up of 15 amino acids.

This chain connects TRBV4-3 to TRBJ1-3; D uncertain. The CDR3 is made up of 14 amino acids. Trimming pared 1 base from V and 0 bases from J, leaving 4 bases between. Germline CDR1 reads LGHNA; CDR2 reads YSLEER. The chain's CDR3 is CASSQGSSGNTIYF. The CDR3 DNA follows: TGCGCCAGCAGCCAAGGGAGCTCTGGAAACACCATATATTTT.

The rearrangement joins TRBV14 to TRBJ2-7; 9 bases are shared with TRBD1. V lost 4 bases, J lost 6 bases, and 7 bases stayed unmatched. This CDR3 has 14 amino acids. Germline lookup yields CDR1 SGHDN and CDR2 FVKESK. The CDR3 loop is CASSPDRGLGEQYF. CDR3 nucleotides: TGTGCCAGCAGCCCGGACAGGGGTCTCGGCGAGCAGTACTTC.

The rearrangement joins TRBV7-3 to TRBJ2-5; 12 bases are a match to TRBD2. V lost 2 bases, J lost 3 bases, and 10 bases stayed unmatched. Germline V CDR1 and CDR2: SGHTA, FQGTGA. The CDR3 runs 18 residues. The CDR3 region has the DNA TGTGCCAGCAGCTTAGGTGCTAGCGGGGGGGCAGTTGAAGAGACCCAGTACTTC. It yields the protein CASSLGASGGAVEETQYF.

The chain recombines TRBV27 with TRBJ1-4, with D uncertain. The CDR3 runs to 13 residues. Germline V gene lookup returns CDR1 MNHEY and CDR2 SMNVEV (reference sequence). V gave up 6 bases and J gave up 13 bases, with 18 bases separating them. CDR3 amino acids: CASSRQKFEVLFF. In nucleotides, the CDR3 is TGTGCCAGCAGCCGTCAGAAATTTGAGGTACTGTTTTTT.

The V and J genes are TRBV6-6 and TRBJ1-4; D perhaps matches TRBD1 (6 bases). V lost 1 base and J lost 8, with 11 bases in between. The CDR3 sequence is 14 residues long. Germline assignment: CDR1 MNHNY and CDR2 SVGAGI (reference sequence). CDR3 in amino acids: CASSYLQGREKLFF. The DNA of the CDR3 is TGTGCCAGCAGTTACTTACAGGGACGGGAAAAACTGTTTTTT.

The chain has TRBV6-5 and TRBJ2-1; D possibly corresponds to TRBD2 (6 bases). This CDR3 contains 14 residues. V gave up 0 bases and J gave up 6 bases, with 9 bases separating them. Germline values: CDR1 MNHEY, CDR2 SVGAGI. As DNA, the CDR3 is TGTGCCAGCAGTTACTCCCAGGGAGGCAATGAGCAGTTCTTC. It is translated as CASSYSQGGNEQFF.

In DNA, the CDR3 is TGTGCCAGCAGCTTAGCCTATAGCAATCAGCCCCAGCATTTT. This codes for CASSLAYSNQPQHF. The rearrangement links TRBV7-9 to TRBJ1-5, with unresolved D. Trimming pared 0 bases from V and 0 bases from J, leaving 3 bases between. This CDR3 is built from 14 residues. Per the germline V gene, CDR1 is SEHNR and CDR2 is FQNEAQ (reference sequence).

This sequence joins TRBV12-3 or TRBV12-4 and TRBJ1-6, with a weak D call TRBD1 (5 bases). The CDR3 runs 12 residues. V lost 5 bases and J lost 7, with 6 bases in between. The CDR3 sequence: CASSNRNSPLHF. In nucleotides, the CDR3 is TGTGCCAGCAGTAACAGGAATTCACCCCTCCACTTT.

The chain couples TRBV5-4 to TRBJ1-6; D is perhaps TRBD1 (6 bases). V was pared by 0 bases and J by 9 bases, with 10 bases between. Germline CDR1 and CDR2: SGHNT and YYREEE (reference sequence). The CDR3 runs 14 residues. The CDR3, as DNA: TGTGCCAGCAGCTTGGACAGGGAAGCTTCACCCCTCCACTTT. Amino acids: CASSLDREASPLHF.

This clone was observed a single time. This sequence joins TRBV6-5 and TRBJ2-1; TRBD1 aligns across 9 bases. CDR1 and CDR2 (germline): MNHEY, SVGAGI. V shed 9 bases and J 4 bases; nucleotides not matched to a gene: 4. The CDR3 length is 13 residues. The CDR3 spells CASRGTGYNEQFF. The CDR3 nucleotides are TGTGCCAGTCGTGGGACAGGGTACAATGAGCAGTTCTTC.

The CDR3 reads CASSLNTDPGNTEAFF. The DNA for the CDR3 is TGTGCCAGCAGCTTAAATACAGATCCTGGGAACACTGAAGCTTTCTTT. The chain has TRBV5-4 and TRBJ1-1; D unresolved. This CDR3 is 16 amino acids long. The V gene lost 2 bases and the J gene lost 1 base, with 15 bases spanning the gap. Looked up from germline, CDR1 is SGHNT and CDR2 is YYREEE (reference sequence).

The rearrangement joins TRBV7-9 to TRBJ1-2; TRBD1 matches 7 bases. There are 16 residues in the CDR3. The V and J ends lost 5 bases and 4 bases, in that order; junction bases with no gene match: 13. Germline CDR1 and CDR2: SEHNR and FQNEAQ (reference sequence). CDR3 sequence: CASSNELVGQIYGYTF. DNA for the CDR3: TGTGCCAGCAGCAATGAACTTGTGGGACAGATCTATGGCTACACCTTC.

The chain carries TRBV10-1 and TRBJ1-6; D remains unclear. V lost 11 bases, J lost 0 bases, and 14 bases lay in between. The germline gives CDR1 WNHNN, CDR2 SYGVQD (reference sequence). The CDR3 contains 15 residues. The CDR3, as DNA: TGCGCCCCCAGGTCCGTGAGCTCCTATAATTCACCCCTCCACTTT. Translating it yields CAPRSVSSYNSPLHF.

CDR3 DNA sequence: TGTGCCACCTCGACAGGGGGCAATCAGCCCCAGCATTTT. Residues: CATSTGGNQPQHF. This chain connects TRBV24-1 to TRBJ1-5; 8 nucleotides agree with TRBD1. The V and J ends lost 9 bases and 2 bases, in that order; junction bases with no gene match: 2. This CDR3 has 13 amino acids. Germline loops: CDR1 KGHDR, CDR2 SFDVKD.